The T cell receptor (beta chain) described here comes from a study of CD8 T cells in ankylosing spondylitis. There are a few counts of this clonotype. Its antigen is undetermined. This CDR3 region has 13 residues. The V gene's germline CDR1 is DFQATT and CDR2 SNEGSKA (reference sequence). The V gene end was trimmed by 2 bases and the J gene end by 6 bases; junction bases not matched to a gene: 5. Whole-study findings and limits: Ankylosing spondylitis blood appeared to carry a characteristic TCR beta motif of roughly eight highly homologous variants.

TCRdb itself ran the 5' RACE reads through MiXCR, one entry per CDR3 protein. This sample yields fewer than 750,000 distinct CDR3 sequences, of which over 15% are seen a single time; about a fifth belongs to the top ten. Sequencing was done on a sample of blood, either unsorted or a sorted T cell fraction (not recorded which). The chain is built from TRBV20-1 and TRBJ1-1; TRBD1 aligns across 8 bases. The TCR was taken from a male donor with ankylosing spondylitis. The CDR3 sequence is CSARQGAFAEAFF. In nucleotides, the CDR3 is TGCAGTGCTAGACAGGGGGCTTTTGCTGAAGCTTTCTTT.